The next 10 T cell receptor beta chains were all read from a single sample in a study of blood T cell repertoires in COVID-19. Clones were read by immunoSEQ multiplex PCR, and TCRdb kept only the in-frame ones, dropping some. The data hold roughly 52,000 clones, with more than 70% observed a single time. What was sequenced was peripheral blood. These receptor sequences come from a human donor in a cohort sampled during active COVID-19.

This chain joins TRBV7-2 and TRBJ2-1, with 9 nucleotides matching TRBD2. J lost 0 bases, V lost 3 bases, and 6 bases had no gene match. The CDR3 is 17 amino acids. Germline assignment: CDR1 SGHTA and CDR2 FQGNSA. Here the CDR3 DNA reads TGTGCCAGCAGCTTGCGGGGGGGGTACAACTCCTACAATGAGCAGTTCTTC. Its translation: CASSLRGGYNSYNEQFF.

The chain recombines TRBV5-1 with TRBJ1-1; no definite D call. Trimming removed 0 bases from V and 0 bases from J, with 9 bases in between. The germline CDR1 and CDR2 sequences are SGHRS and YFSETQ. The CDR3 is made up of 15 amino acids. The DNA for the CDR3 is TGCGCCAGCAGCTTGGGGCCAGGTCTGAACACTGAAGCTTTCTTT. Protein sequence: CASSLGPGLNTEAFF.

For the CDR3, the DNA is TGCGCCAGCAGCCAAGAAGGGACAGGGTGGTATGGCTACACCTTC. It yields the protein CASSQEGTGWYGYTF. The chain recombines TRBV4-1 with TRBJ1-2; 9 nucleotides match TRBD1. Looked up from germline, CDR1 is MGHRA and CDR2 is YSYEKL. This CDR3 contains 15 residues. V lost 0 bases to trimming and J lost 5 bases; unmatched junction nucleotides: 4.

The genes are TRBV4-1 and TRBJ2-7, with 7 nucleotides matching TRBD1. The germline CDR1 and CDR2 sequences are MGHRA and YSYEKL. The CDR3 runs to 15 residues. With V trimmed by 1 base and J by 3 bases, 6 bases remained unmatched. The CDR3 DNA sequence: TGCGCCAGCAGCCAAGCCGGGACAGAATTCTACGAGCAGTACTTC. Its protein product is CASSQAGTEFYEQYF.

The gene calls are TRBV14 and TRBJ1-6, with 8 bases that match TRBD1. The CDR3 covers 15 residues. Germline CDR1 SGHDN, CDR2 FVKESK. With 4 bases clipped from V and 9 bases from J, the junction kept 8 bases outside the gene matches. In DNA, the CDR3 is TGTGCCAGCAGCCTCCTGACAGGGGCGGTTTCACCCCTCCACTTT. It codes for CASSLLTGAVSPLHF.

V is TRBV5-1 and J is TRBJ1-1; TRBD1 aligns across 8 bases. Germline V gene data show CDR1 as SGHRS and CDR2 as YFSETQ. V lost 4 bases, J lost 4 bases, and 9 bases stayed unmatched. This CDR3 spans 15 amino acids. CDR3 nucleotide sequence: TGCGCCAGCAGCCCGACTTCGGGACAGGTCACTGAAGCTTTCTTT. Its translation is CASSPTSGQVTEAFF.

The V gene is TRBV5-1, the J gene TRBJ2-5, with TRBD2 matching over 14 bases. This CDR3 region has 17 residues. Germline CDR1 and CDR2: SGHRS and YFSETQ. V gave up 4 bases and J gave up 4 bases; unmatched junction bases: 9. In DNA, the CDR3 is TGCGCCAGCAGCGAAGGACTAGCGGGGGGTTTATTAGAGACCCAGTACTTC. Translation: CASSEGLAGGLLETQYF.

The rearrangement uses TRBV5-1 and TRBJ2-1, with 10 positions matching TRBD2. Germline CDR1 SGHRS, CDR2 YFSETQ. This CDR3 is 15 amino acids long. The trim removed 4 bases at V and 8 bases at J, leaving 9 bases unmatched. The CDR3 loop reads CASSTGSTSGDEQFF. The CDR3 DNA sequence: TGCGCCAGCAGCACTGGTTCCACTAGCGGGGATGAGCAGTTCTTC.

This sequence joins TRBV5-1 and TRBJ2-1; 7 nucleotides align to TRBD2. The CDR3 has 15 residues. Germline CDR1 and CDR2: SGHRS and YFSETQ. V lost 4 bases, J lost 0 bases, and 4 bases stayed unmatched. This chain's CDR3 is CASSRGLTSYNEQFF. The CDR3 region has the DNA TGCGCCAGCAGCAGGGGACTAACCTCCTACAATGAGCAGTTCTTC.

The chain recombines TRBV9 with TRBJ2-3, with 9 bases aligning to TRBD2. Germline V CDR1 and CDR2: SGDLS, YYNGEE. V lost 0 bases and J lost 7; bases outside the gene matches: 6. The CDR3 has 15 amino acids. This chain's CDR3 is CASSVEAGGPYTQYF. For the CDR3, the DNA is TGTGCCAGCAGCGTAGAGGCGGGGGGGCCGTATACGCAGTATTTT.